This T cell receptor beta chain was observed in a study of blood T cells in healthy people across ages. Study as a whole: With template switching, about one barcoded beta molecule was captured per two T cells.

There were healthy Caucasian individuals from Russia, aged roughly 6 to 100, serving as donors. Together with a sample-barcoded 5' primer, a J-beta primer mix was included in a second PCR lasting about 6 to 11 cycles. Each cDNA molecule was tagged by a template-switch adaptor with 12 random nucleotides. Each sample yielded at least 3 million CDR3-containing paired-end reads. TCRdb ran MiXCR on the 5' RACE reads and lists one entry per CDR3 protein. This sample has 700,000 to 950,000 distinct CDR3 sequences, with 58% found just once. Per germline, CDR1 MDHEN and CDR2 SYDVKM. The CDR3 totals 11 residues.

Source material: blood. This clonotype was obtained from a young man in good health. This rearrangement joins TRBV28 to TRBJ1-1, with unresolved D. In DNA form, the CDR3 reads TGTGCTTCTCTGCGGGAAGCCGACGCTTTCTTT. It codes for CASLREADAFF.